This passage covers 2 T cell receptor beta chains from one sample sequenced in a study of blood T cell repertoires in COVID-19. Clones were read by immunoSEQ multiplex PCR, and TCRdb kept only the in-frame ones, dropping some. The sample contains over 150,000 clones, over 70% of which appear only once. Sequencing was carried out using peripheral blood. These TCRs come from a woman aged 55-69 years with acute or convalescent COVID-19.

The CDR3 DNA is TGTGCCAGCAGCGCCCGACAGGGATGGGTCTACTATAATTCACCCCTCCACTTT. Translating gives CASSARQGWVYYNSPLHF. V and J are TRBV5-8 and TRBJ1-6, with 7 bases that match TRBD1. Germline CDR1 and CDR2: SGHTS and YDEGEE. After removal of 4 bases from V and 3 bases from J, the junction contained 13 bases not matched to a gene. The CDR3 is made up of 18 amino acids.

The chain carries TRBV10-3 and TRBJ2-1, with 8 bases identical to TRBD2. V dropped 2 bases and J dropped 5; count of bases not matched to a gene: 11. This CDR3 is 17 amino acids long. Germline V CDR1 and CDR2: ENHRY, SYGVKD. The CDR3 sequence is CAISEGSGGAANNEQFF. Written as DNA, the CDR3 is TGTGCCATCAGTGAGGGTTCCGGGGGGGCCGCAAACAATGAGCAGTTCTTC.